A single T cell receptor (beta chain) is shown here with its context. The data derive from a study of blood T cell repertoires in COVID-19. Study at large: The analysed material was cDNA or gDNA that came from T cells, B-cell-depleted T cells, or PBMCs.

J gave up 1 base and V 2 bases, and 5 bases lay outside the gene matches. The germline CDR1 and CDR2 sequences are MDHEN and SYDVKM. This CDR3 spans 17 amino acids. Produced via immunoSEQ multiplex PCR; TCRdb's table is partial and in-frame only. The sample lists about 220,000 clones, around three quarters occurring once. The origin of this receptor is a woman in her 70s with acute or convalescent COVID-19. The chain couples TRBV28 to TRBJ2-2, with TRBD2 identical over 9 bases. Sequenced input: peripheral blood. CDR3 DNA: TGTGCCAGCAGTTTAGGGGCTAGCGGGGAGAACACCGGGGAGCTGTTTTTT. Translated, it gives CASSLGASGENTGELFF.